This passage covers 26 T cell receptor beta chains from one sample sequenced in a study of CD8 T cells in Susac syndrome. When the RNA was reverse transcribed, random hexamers were used with an input of roughly 0.5 to 1 ug. From the immunoSEQ multiplex PCR reads, TCRdb called clonotypes with MiXCR, one entry per CDR3 protein. The sample lists approximately 190,000 distinct CDR3 sequences, approximately 93% seen once, with around 0.1% in the top ten. The source material was CD4+ T cells from PBMCs. All receptors come from a human donor in good health.

The V gene is TRBV7-9, the J gene TRBJ1-1; no reliable D call. The CDR3 length is 11 residues. Trimming took 4 bases from V and 8 from J, leaving 8 bases between them. Looked up from germline, CDR1 is SEHNR and CDR2 is FQNEAQ (reference sequence). The CDR3 sequence is CASSSRREAFF. The CDR3 DNA reads as TGTGCCAGCAGCTCTCGAAGGGAAGCTTTCTTT. The variable domain in full, completed from reference TRBV7-9 and TRBJ1-1, reads DTGVSQNPRHKITKRGQNVTFRCDPISEHNRLYWYRQTLGQGPEFLTYFQNEAQLEKSRLLSDRFSAERPKGSFSTLEIQRTEQGDSAMYLCASSSRREAFFGQGTRLTVV.

The chain links TRBV6-5 to TRBJ2-3, with 7 nucleotides matching TRBD2. This CDR3 is built from 16 residues. V dropped 0 bases and J dropped 0; count of bases not matched to a gene: 3. In germline, CDR1 is MNHEY, CDR2 SVGAGI. CDR3 nucleotides: TGTGCCAGCAGTTACTCGAGCGGGACGAGCACAGATACGCAGTATTTT. Protein product: CASSYSSGTSTDTQYF.

The rearrangement links TRBV5-1 to TRBJ1-1; TRBD1 matches at 7 bases. J gave up 0 bases and V 4 bases, and 6 bases lay outside the gene matches. The CDR3 consists of 15 residues. The germline V gene has CDR1 SGHRS and CDR2 YFSETQ. CDR3 coding DNA: TGCGCCAGCAGCCGTGACAGGGCGGTGAACACTGAAGCTTTCTTT. This gives the protein CASSRDRAVNTEAFF.

The chain uses TRBV18 and TRBJ2-3; D tentatively reads TRBD1 or TRBD2 (5 bases each). Germline V gives CDR1 KGHSH, CDR2 LQKENI. The CDR3 covers 12 residues. V was clipped by 3 bases and J by 4 bases, with 5 bases between them. Written as DNA, the CDR3 is TGTGCCAGCTCACCGGGGGCAGATACGCAGTATTTT. The encoded protein is CASSPGADTQYF.

In nucleotides, the CDR3 is TGCGCCAGCACACTGGGGTTCGACTCCAAAGAGACCCAGTACTTC. It codes for CASTLGFDSKETQYF. This chain uses TRBV5-1 with TRBJ2-5; the D is unclear. CDR1 and CDR2 from the germline V gene are SGHRS and YFSETQ. The length of the CDR3 is 15 residues. Trimming pared 6 bases from V and 3 bases from J, leaving 18 bases between.

The V and J genes are TRBV7-9 and TRBJ1-2, with D possibly TRBD1 on 5 matching bases. The CDR3 runs to 16 residues. CDR1 and CDR2 (germline): SEHNR, FQNEAQ (reference sequence). V shed 5 bases and J shed 2 bases, with 18 bases lying between them. CDR3 region: CASSPSGGGKNYGYTF. The CDR3 DNA sequence: TGTGCCAGCAGCCCGAGTGGGGGGGGGAAGAACTATGGCTACACCTTC. Full variable domain (missing parts from reference TRBV7-9 and TRBJ1-2): DTGVSQNPRHKITKRGQNVTFRCDPISEHNRLYWYRQTLGQGPEFLTYFQNEAQLEKSRLLSDRFSAERPKGSFSTLEIQRTEQGDSAMYLCASSPSGGGKNYGYTFGSGTRLTVV.

This clonotype occurred a few times. This chain joins TRBV28 and TRBJ1-6; TRBD1 agrees at 8 bases. Germline CDR1 is MDHEN and CDR2 is SYDVKM. CDR3 length: 13 amino acids. V lost 6 bases and J lost 7; bases outside the gene matches: 2. CDR3 DNA: TGTGCCAGCAGCGGACAGGGCAATTCACCCCTCCACTTT. Translation gives CASSGQGNSPLHF. Drawing the rest from reference TRBV28 and TRBJ1-6, the complete variable domain is DVKVTQSSRYLVKRTGEKVFLECVQDMDHENMFWYRQDPGLGLRLIYFSYDVKMKEKGDIPEGYSVSREKKERFSLILESASTNQTSMYLCASSGQGNSPLHFGNGTRLTVT.

In its sample, this clonotype was seen a few times. The chain's CDR3 is CATRRGGSGDPADYGYTF. DNA for the CDR3: TGTGCCACCCGACGCGGAGGGTCTGGGGATCCGGCGGACTATGGCTACACCTTC. The chain joins TRBV10-3 to TRBJ1-2; D is unresolved. CDR3 length: 18 residues. Trimming took off 10 bases at V and 3 bases at J, with 30 bases between the two ends. Germline CDR1 reads ENHRY; CDR2 reads SYGVKD.

The J gene is TRBJ2-1, the V gene TRBV5-6; the match to TRBD2 covers 8 bases. Germline trimming cut 1 base from V and 5 bases from J; bases unmatched to any gene: 14. The CDR3 has 18 residues. Per the germline V gene, CDR1 is SGHDT and CDR2 is YYEEEE. DNA of the CDR3: TGTGCCAGCAGCTTGTTTGGTGGCGGGGGGAGAGTTGACAATGAGCAGTTCTTC. It specifies CASSLFGGGGRVDNEQFF.

CDR3 protein: CASGTGGNEQFF. The CDR3 DNA reads TGTGCCAGCGGGACAGGGGGCAATGAGCAGTTCTTC. The rearrangement links TRBV6-1 to TRBJ2-1, with 11 bases identical to TRBD1. V shed 8 bases and J 6 bases; nucleotides not matched to a gene: 0. CDR1 is MNHNS, CDR2 SASEGT, per germline. This CDR3 region has 12 residues.

This rearrangement joins TRBV12-3 or TRBV12-4 to TRBJ2-3; 7 positions agree with TRBD1. The CDR3 consists of 12 residues. With 4 bases clipped from V and 5 bases from J, the junction kept 0 bases outside the gene matches. Written as DNA, the CDR3 is TGTGCCAGCAGTTACAGGGGAGATACGCAGTATTTT. Translation: CASSYRGDTQYF.

The rearrangement joins TRBV29-1 to TRBJ1-2; D is undetermined. Germline V gene lookup returns CDR1 SQVTM and CDR2 ANQGSEA. Trimming took 4 bases from V and 2 from J, leaving 8 bases between them. The CDR3 length is 12 residues. As DNA, the CDR3 is TGCAGCGTTGGACGGGGAAACTATGGCTACACCTTC. This gives the protein CSVGRGNYGYTF.

The chain recombines TRBV18 with TRBJ1-2; possibly TRBD1 for D (6 bases). The V end was cut by 3 bases, the J end by 8 bases, with 16 bases between. Germline lookup yields CDR1 KGHSH and CDR2 LQKENI. The CDR3 contains 14 residues. Here the CDR3 reads CASSPPVGGYGYTF. The DNA for the CDR3 is TGTGCCAGCTCACCCCCCGTAGGGGGTTACGGCTACACCTTC. The entire variable domain, with the rest obtained from reference TRBV18 and TRBJ1-2, is as follows: NAGVMQNPRHLVRRRGQEARLRCSPMKGHSHVYWYRQLPEEGLKFMVYLQKENIIDESGMPKERFSAEFPKEGPSILRIQQVVRGDSAAYFCASSPPVGGYGYTFGSGTRLTVV.

This clonotype was seen a single time. J is TRBJ2-1 and V is TRBV28; D not certain. Trimming removed 6 bases from V and 6 bases from J, with 15 bases in between. Per the germline V gene, CDR1 is MDHEN and CDR2 is SYDVKM. This CDR3 is built from 14 residues. The CDR3 region has the DNA TGTGCCAGCAGGTTCCCCAATGGGATCAATGAGCAGTTCTTC. It is translated as CASRFPNGINEQFF.

The V and J genes are TRBV18 and TRBJ1-5; D call uncertain. Germline V gene lookup returns CDR1 KGHSH and CDR2 LQKENI. The CDR3 runs 16 residues. Trimming took off 3 bases at V and 1 base at J, with 13 bases between the two ends. The CDR3 protein is CASSPDIQRSNQPQHF. As DNA, the CDR3 is TGTGCCAGCTCACCCGACATTCAGCGCAGCAATCAGCCCCAGCATTTT.

This chain joins TRBV14 and TRBJ2-2; TRBD2 matches 8 bases. V was clipped by 5 bases and J by 4 bases; unmatched bases: 15. Germline V gene sequence: CDR1 SGHDN, CDR2 FVKESK. The CDR3 runs to 18 residues. CDR3 DNA sequence: TGTGCCAGCAGCATCAAAGTCCTAGCGGGTTCACTCACCGGGGAGCTGTTTTTT. Its translation is CASSIKVLAGSLTGELFF.

J is TRBJ1-2 and V is TRBV19; 8 nucleotides match TRBD1. V shed 10 bases and J 4 bases; nucleotides not matched to a gene: 5. The germline gives CDR1 LNHDA, CDR2 SQIVND (reference sequence). There are 12 residues in the CDR3. The CDR3 reads CATQGAGYGYTF. CDR3 bases: TGTGCCACCCAGGGGGCTGGCTATGGCTACACCTTC.

The V gene is TRBV7-6, the J gene TRBJ2-6, with D perhaps matching TRBD1 (5 bases). V shed 2 bases and J shed 0 bases, with 20 bases lying between them. The length of the CDR3 is 20 residues. Germline V gene data show CDR1 as SGHVS and CDR2 as FNYEAQ. For the CDR3, the DNA is TGTGCCAGCAGCTTAAGTCTCAGGGCCACTTTGGGCTCTGGGGCCAACGTCCTGACTTTC. Protein sequence: CASSLSLRATLGSGANVLTF. Full variable domain (outside the CDR3, taken from reference TRBV7-6 and TRBJ2-6): GAGVSQSPRYKVTKRGQDVALRCDPISGHVSLYWYRQALGQGPEFLTYFNYEAQQDKSGLPNDRFSAERPEGSISTLTIQRTEQRDSAMYRCASSLSLRATLGSGANVLTFGAGSRLTVL.

V and J are TRBV5-1 and TRBJ2-2; no clear D. The CDR3 has 16 amino acids. Germline V gene lookup returns CDR1 SGHRS and CDR2 YFSETQ. V was clipped by 0 bases and J by 1 base, with 10 bases between them. CDR3 DNA: TGCGCCAGCAGCTTGGGCGATTACAGGAACACCGGGGAGCTGTTTTTT. The encoded protein is CASSLGDYRNTGELFF.

This chain uses TRBV29-1 with TRBJ1-5; possible D gene TRBD1, 6 bases. Trimming shortened V by 5 bases and J by 5 bases, and 13 bases separated the two germline ends. The CDR3 runs 13 residues. In germline, CDR1 is SQVTM, CDR2 ANQGSEA. The CDR3 DNA is TGCAGCGTTATCGTACAGGGAGATCAGCCCCAGCATTTT. Its translation: CSVIVQGDQPQHF.

This chain connects TRBV20-1 to TRBJ2-3; 7 bases align to TRBD2. The CDR3 runs 14 residues. Germline CDR1 is DFQATT and CDR2 is SNEGSKA (reference sequence). The V segment lost 7 bases and the J segment 3 bases; nucleotides outside the gene matches: 10. The CDR3 DNA is TGCAGTGTTTTCCCAGCGGGGAGGACAGATACGCAGTATTTT. It yields the protein CSVFPAGRTDTQYF.

The chain recombines TRBV29-1 with TRBJ1-2; D is ambiguous. Trimming stripped 5 bases from V and 8 bases from J, with 15 bases between. Looked up from germline, CDR1 is SQVTM and CDR2 is ANQGSEA. The length of the CDR3 is 12 residues. The CDR3 spells CSVSLFKFGYTF. The CDR3 bases are TGCAGCGTTAGCCTTTTTAAGTTCGGCTACACCTTC.

This sequence joins TRBV6-6 and TRBJ1-6, with a weak D call TRBD1 (6 bases). V shed 0 bases and J shed 6 bases, with 12 bases lying between them. This CDR3 is built from 16 residues. The germline V gene encodes CDR1 MNHNY and CDR2 SVGAGI (reference sequence). Written as DNA, the CDR3 is TGTGCCAGCAGTTACTCGCCCGGGACATCTAATTCACCCCTCCACTTT. It is translated as CASSYSPGTSNSPLHF.

The CDR3 coding sequence is TGTGCCAGCAGCTTAGACCCGGGCCGGGAGACCCAGTACTTC. Amino acid sequence: CASSLDPGRETQYF. The V and J genes are TRBV11-1 and TRBJ2-5; no definite D call. The V gene lost 1 base and the J gene lost 5 bases, with 11 bases spanning the gap. The CDR3 runs 14 residues. The V gene's germline CDR1 is SGHAT and CDR2 FQDESV (reference sequence).

V gene TRBV6-5 combines with J gene TRBJ1-1; 7 nucleotides match TRBD1. This CDR3 is 15 amino acids long. Germline loops: CDR1 MNHEY, CDR2 SVGAGI. The junction had 3 bases not matched to a gene; V was cut back by 2 bases and J by 0 bases. CDR3 DNA sequence: TGTGCCAGCAGTTACGGGGACAGCCTGAACACTGAAGCTTTCTTT. Its protein product is CASSYGDSLNTEAFF.

The rearrangement links TRBV19 to TRBJ1-2; D uncertain. Germline V gene sequence: CDR1 LNHDA, CDR2 SQIVND (reference sequence). V gave up 6 bases and J gave up 0 bases, with 8 bases separating them. The CDR3 is made up of 13 amino acids. The CDR3, as DNA: TGTGCCAGTAGCGTCAATACTAACTATGGCTACACCTTC. This codes for CASSVNTNYGYTF.